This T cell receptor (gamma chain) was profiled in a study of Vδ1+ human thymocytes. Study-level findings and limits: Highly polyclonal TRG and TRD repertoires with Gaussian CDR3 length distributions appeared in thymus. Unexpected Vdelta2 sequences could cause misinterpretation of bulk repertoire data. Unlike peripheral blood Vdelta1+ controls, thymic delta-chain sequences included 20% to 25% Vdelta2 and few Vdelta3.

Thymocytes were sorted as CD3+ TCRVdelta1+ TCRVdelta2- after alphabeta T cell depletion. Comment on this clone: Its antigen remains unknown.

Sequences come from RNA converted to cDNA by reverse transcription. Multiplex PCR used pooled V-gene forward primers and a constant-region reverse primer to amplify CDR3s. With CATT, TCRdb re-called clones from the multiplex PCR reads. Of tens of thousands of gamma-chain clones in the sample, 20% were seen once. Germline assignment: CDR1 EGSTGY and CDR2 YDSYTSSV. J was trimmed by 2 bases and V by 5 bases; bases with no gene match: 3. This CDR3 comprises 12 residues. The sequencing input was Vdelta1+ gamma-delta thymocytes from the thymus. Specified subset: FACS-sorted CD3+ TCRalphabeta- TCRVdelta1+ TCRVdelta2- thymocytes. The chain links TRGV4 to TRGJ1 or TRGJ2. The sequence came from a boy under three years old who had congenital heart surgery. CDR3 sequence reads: CATWGYYYKKLF. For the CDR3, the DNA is TGTGCCACCTGGGGTTATTATTATAAGAAACTCTTT.